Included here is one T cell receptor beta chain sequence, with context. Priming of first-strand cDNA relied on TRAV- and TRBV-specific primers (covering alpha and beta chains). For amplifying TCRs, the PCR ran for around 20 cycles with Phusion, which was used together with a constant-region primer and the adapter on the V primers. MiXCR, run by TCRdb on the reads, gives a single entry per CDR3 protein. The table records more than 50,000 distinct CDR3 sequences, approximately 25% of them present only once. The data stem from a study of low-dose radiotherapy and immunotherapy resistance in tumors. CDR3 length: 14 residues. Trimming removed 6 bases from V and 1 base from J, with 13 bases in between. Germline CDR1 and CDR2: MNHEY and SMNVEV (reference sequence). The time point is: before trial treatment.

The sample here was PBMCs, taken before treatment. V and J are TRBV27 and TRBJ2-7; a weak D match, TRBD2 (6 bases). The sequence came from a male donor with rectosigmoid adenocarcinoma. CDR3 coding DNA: TGTGCCAGCAGCCCTACCGGGGGTTCCTACGAGCAGTACTTC. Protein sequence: CASSPTGGSYEQYF.